This T cell receptor (beta chain) was identified in a study of shared clonotypes between healthy human individuals. Looking at the study overall: The study used three CD4 naive, three CD4 memory, two CD8 naive and one CD8 memory plate per donor.

Here immunoSEQ multiplex PCR was the method, and the copy in TCRdb shows in-frame clones only, minus some. The sample shows millions of clones, 85% to 95% of them seen only once. Terminally differentiated effector memory CD45RA+ cells were excluded by CCR7 positive selection of CD45RO-negative cells. Trimming removed 4 bases at V and 4 bases at J, with 16 bases between. Germline lookup yields CDR1 SGHAT and CDR2 FQNNGV. The CDR3 spans 15 residues. Study-wide results and caveats: The study found lower generation probabilities in non-shared clonotypes than in those shared by all four donors.

Details on this clone: Its antigen is not identified.

V usage is TRBV11-2 and J usage is TRBJ2-5; TRBD2 might be the D (6 bases). The sequenced sample was naive CD8+ T cells sorted from blood. The receptor comes from a man aged 18 to 30 in good health. CDR3 amino acids: CASSSTSSWAETQYF. The CDR3 region has the DNA TGTGCCAGCAGCTCCACTAGCTCGTGGGCAGAGACCCAGTACTTC.